This T cell receptor beta chain was profiled in a study of blood T cell repertoires in COVID-19. Clinical histories supplied by participants themselves formed the basis of cohort assignment. The J segment lost 3 bases and the V segment lost 4 bases, leaving 8 bases of the junction unmatched. Looked up from germline, CDR1 is MGHRA and CDR2 is YSYEKL. The length of the CDR3 is 16 residues. This table comes from immunoSEQ multiplex PCR, and its TCRdb copy is limited to in-frame clones, with some not included. The sample has approximately 200,000 clones; approximately 90% are singletons. Sequenced: PBMCs or T cells enriched from blood (not recorded which). The sequence came from a man younger than 30 with acute COVID-19. The rearrangement joins TRBV4-1 to TRBJ2-2, with TRBD2 matching 7 bases. CDR3 nucleotides: TGCGCCAGCAGCCCCGGAGGGACTACCCACACCGGGGAGCTGTTTTTT. Its protein is CASSPGGTTHTGELFF.